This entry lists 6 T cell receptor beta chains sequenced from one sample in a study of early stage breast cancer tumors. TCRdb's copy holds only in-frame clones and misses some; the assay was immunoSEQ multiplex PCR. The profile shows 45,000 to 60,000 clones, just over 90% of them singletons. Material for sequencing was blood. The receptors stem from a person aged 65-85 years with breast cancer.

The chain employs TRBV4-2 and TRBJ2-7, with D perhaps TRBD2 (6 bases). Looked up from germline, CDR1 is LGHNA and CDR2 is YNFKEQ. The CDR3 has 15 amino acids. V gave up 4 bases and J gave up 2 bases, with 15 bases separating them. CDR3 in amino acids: CASSPRGTGAYEQYF. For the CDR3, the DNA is TGTGCCAGCAGCCCCCGGGGGACTGGAGCCTACGAGCAGTACTTC.

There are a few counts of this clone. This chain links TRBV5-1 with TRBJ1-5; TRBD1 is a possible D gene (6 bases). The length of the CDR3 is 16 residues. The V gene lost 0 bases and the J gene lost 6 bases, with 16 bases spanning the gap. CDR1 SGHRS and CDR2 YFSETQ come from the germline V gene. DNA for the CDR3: TGCGCCAGCAGCTTGGCCGGGCAGGGGAGCGGTCAGCCCCAGCATTTT. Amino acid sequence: CASSLAGQGSGQPQHF.

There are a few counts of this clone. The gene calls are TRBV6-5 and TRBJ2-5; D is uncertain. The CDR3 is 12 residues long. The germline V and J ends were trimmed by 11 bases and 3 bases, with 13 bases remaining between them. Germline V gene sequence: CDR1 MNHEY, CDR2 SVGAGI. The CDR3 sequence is CAGTVPEETQYF. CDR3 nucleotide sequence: TGTGCCGGTACCGTTCCGGAAGAGACCCAGTACTTC.

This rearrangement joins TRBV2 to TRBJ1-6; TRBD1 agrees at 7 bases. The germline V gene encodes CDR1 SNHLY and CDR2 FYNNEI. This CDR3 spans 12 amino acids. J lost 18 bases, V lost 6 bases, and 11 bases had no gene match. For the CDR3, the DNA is TGTGCCAGCAGGTTACGTACAGGGGAGACCCACTTT. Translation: CASRLRTGETHF.

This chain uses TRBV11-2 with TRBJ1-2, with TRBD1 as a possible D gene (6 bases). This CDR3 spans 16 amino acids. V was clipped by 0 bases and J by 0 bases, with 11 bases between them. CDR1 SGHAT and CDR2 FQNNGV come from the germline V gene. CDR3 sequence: CASSLDPGGANYGYTF. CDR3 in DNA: TGTGCCAGCAGCTTAGATCCGGGGGGCGCTAACTATGGCTACACCTTC.

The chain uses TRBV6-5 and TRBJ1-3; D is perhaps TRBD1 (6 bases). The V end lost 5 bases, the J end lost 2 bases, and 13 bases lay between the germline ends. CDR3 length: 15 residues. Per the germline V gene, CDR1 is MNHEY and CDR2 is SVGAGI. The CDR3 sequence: CASSQDRSAGNTIYF. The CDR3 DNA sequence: TGTGCCAGCAGTCAGGACAGATCCGCTGGAAACACCATATATTTT.